This T cell receptor beta chain appears in the sequencing data of a study of CD8 T cells in ankylosing spondylitis. Points from the study as a whole: Characteristic, it appeared, of ankylosing spondylitis blood was a TCR beta motif of eight highly homologous variants. Some motif variants were previously reported in reactive arthritis synovial fluid and blood.

The V end lost 2 bases, the J end lost 3 bases, and 5 bases lay between the germline ends. This CDR3 is 13 amino acids long. CDR1 is LNHDA, CDR2 SQIVND, per germline (reference sequence). Regarding this clonotype: Antigen specificity is unknown.

Using quantitative 5'-RACE with molecular barcodes, the authors made TCR beta libraries. TCRdb re-called the 5' RACE reads through MiXCR, storing one row per CDR3 protein. This sample has roughly 440,000 distinct CDR3 sequences, with roughly a sixth found just once. Sequenced material: blood, either unsorted or a sorted T cell fraction (not recorded which). The sequence came from a male donor with ankylosing spondylitis. V gene TRBV19 combines with J gene TRBJ1-5, with D hard to call. The CDR3 protein is CASSIRDNQPQHF. The CDR3 coding sequence is TGTGCCAGTAGTATAAGGGACAATCAGCCCCAGCATTTT.